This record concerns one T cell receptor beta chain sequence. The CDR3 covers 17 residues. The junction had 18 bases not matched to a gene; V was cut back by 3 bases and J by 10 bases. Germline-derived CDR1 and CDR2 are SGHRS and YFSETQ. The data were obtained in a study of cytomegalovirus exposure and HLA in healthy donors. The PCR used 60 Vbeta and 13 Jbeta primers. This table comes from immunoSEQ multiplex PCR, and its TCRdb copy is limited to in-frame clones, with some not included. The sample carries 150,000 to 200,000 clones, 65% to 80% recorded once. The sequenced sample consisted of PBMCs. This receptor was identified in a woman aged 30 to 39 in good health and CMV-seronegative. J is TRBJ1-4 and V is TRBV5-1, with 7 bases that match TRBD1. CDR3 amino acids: CASSWTRRSRTGGKLFF. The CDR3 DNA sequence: TGCGCCAGCAGCTGGACGCGGAGGTCTAGGACAGGCGGAAAACTGTTTTTT. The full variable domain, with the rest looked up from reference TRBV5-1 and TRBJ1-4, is KAGVTQTPRYLIKTRGQQVTLSCSPISGHRSVSWYQQTPGQGLQFLFEYFSETQRNKGNFPGRFSGRQFSNSRSEMNVSTLELGDSALYLCASSWTRRSRTGGKLFFGSGTQLSVL.